This TCR beta chain derives from a study of long-term antiretroviral therapy in people with HIV. Study details: Samples from the earliest time points predate the 2015 immediate-ART recommendation by about a decade.

Study observations and caveats: Neither ART adherence, viral resistance nor therapy changes were documented. Repertoires from HIV showed CDR3 length ranges narrower than those of controls. The study collected blood between about 2003 and 2018, possibly under older ART regimens.

The libraries were made with immunoSEQ v3.0 at survey level. The data were produced by immunoSEQ multiplex PCR, yet TCRdb's version contains in-frame clones alone and is incomplete. The table has 20,000 or so clones, around 74% seen once. A single count supports this clone. Antigen unknown. The V and J ends lost 2 bases and 5 bases, in that order; junction bases with no gene match: 3. This CDR3 comprises 15 residues. Looked up from germline, CDR1 is MNHNS and CDR2 is SASEGT. This sample comprised unsorted PBMCs, obtained at the start of antiretroviral therapy, before treatment. The chain uses TRBV6-1 and TRBJ2-5; 12 bases agree with TRBD2. The sequence came from a man between 18 and 29 years old with HIV. The CDR3 is CASSELAGGPETQYF. The CDR3 nucleotides are TGTGCCAGCAGTGAACTAGCGGGAGGGCCGGAGACCCAGTACTTC.